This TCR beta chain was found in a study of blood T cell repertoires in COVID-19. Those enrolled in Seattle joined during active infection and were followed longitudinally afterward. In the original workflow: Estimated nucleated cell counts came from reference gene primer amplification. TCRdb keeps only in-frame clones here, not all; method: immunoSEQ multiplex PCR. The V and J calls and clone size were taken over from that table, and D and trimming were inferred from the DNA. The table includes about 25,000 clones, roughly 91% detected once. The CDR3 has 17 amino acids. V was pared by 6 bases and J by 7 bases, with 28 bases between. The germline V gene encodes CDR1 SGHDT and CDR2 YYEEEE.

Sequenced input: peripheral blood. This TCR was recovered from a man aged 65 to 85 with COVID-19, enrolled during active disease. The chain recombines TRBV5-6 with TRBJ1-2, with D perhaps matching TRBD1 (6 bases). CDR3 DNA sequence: TGTGCCAGCACCCCCCAACCCATGACAGGCCTGAAGGGTGGCTACACCTTC. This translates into CASTPQPMTGLKGGYTF. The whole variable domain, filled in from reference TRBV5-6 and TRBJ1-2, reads DAGVTQSPTHLIKTRGQQVTLRCSPKSGHDTVSWYQQALGQGPQFIFQYYEEEERQRGNFPDRFSGHQFPNYSSELNVNALLLGDSALYLCASTPQPMTGLKGGYTFGSGTRLTVV.